This passage covers 30 T cell receptor beta chains from one sample sequenced in a study of T cell repertoires in cytomegalovirus infection. These receptors are not linked to any known antigen. Each CDR3 protein is one row after TCRdb ran MiXCR on the reads. The sample yields about 700,000 distinct CDR3 sequences, approximately 33% seen once. Sequences were derived from cultured PBMCs, sampled from culture after CMV antigen stimulation. The receptors stem from a human donor in good health (CMV status not recorded). Some clones in this sample may be carry-over from other donors' samples.

This clonotype was seen only a few times. V gene TRBV6-4 combines with J gene TRBJ1-1; D is undetermined. Trimming removed 3 bases from V and 0 bases from J, with 17 bases in between. The CDR3 spans 17 residues. The germline V gene encodes CDR1 MRHNA and CDR2 SNTAGT. In DNA form, the CDR3 reads TGTGCCAGCAGTGAGCTCGCGGCAGGACCTTTGAACACTGAAGCTTTCTTT. Its translation is CASSELAAGPLNTEAFF.

This chain uses TRBV18 with TRBJ1-5; D unclear. From germline, CDR1 is KGHSH and CDR2 LQKENI. The V gene lost 2 bases and the J gene lost 5 bases, with 7 bases spanning the gap. The CDR3 totals 13 residues. The CDR3, as DNA: TGTGCCAGCTCACCAGGAGAACATCAGCCCCAGCATTTT. It is translated as CASSPGEHQPQHF.

As DNA, the CDR3 is TGCAGTGCAGAGAGGACAGGGATCCAAGAGACCCAGTACTTC. Translation: CSAERTGIQETQYF. The J gene is TRBJ2-5, the V gene TRBV20-1; 8 bases fit TRBD1. V was pared by 6 bases and J by 1 base, with 7 bases of the junction left unmatched. The V gene's germline CDR1 is DFQATT and CDR2 SNEGSKA (reference sequence). The CDR3 has 14 amino acids.

This clonotype was seen more than once but under ten times. The DNA for the CDR3 is TGCAGCGTGGACAGGGGTCTTAGCTATGGCTACACCTTC. The encoded protein is CSVDRGLSYGYTF. The J gene is TRBJ1-2, the V gene TRBV29-1, with TRBD1 matching over 9 bases. There are 13 residues in the CDR3. Trimming removed 6 bases from V and 4 bases from J; junction bases left unmatched: 6. Germline CDR1 and CDR2: SQVTM and ANQGSEA.

This clonotype was detected a few times. This chain uses TRBV5-4 with TRBJ2-7; a possible D gene is TRBD1 (6 bases). The CDR3 has 15 amino acids. Trimming removed 4 bases from V and 0 bases from J, with 14 bases in between. The germline V gene encodes CDR1 SGHNT and CDR2 YYREEE (reference sequence). The DNA of the CDR3 is TGTGCCAGCAGCCCGGACAGTAGAAGCTCCTACGAGCAGTACTTC. This translates into CASSPDSRSSYEQYF.

This clonotype was recorded a few times. This sequence joins TRBV4-3 and TRBJ2-3, with D possibly TRBD1 on 5 matching bases. This CDR3 is 20 amino acids long. Trimming took 1 base from V and 1 from J, leaving 24 bases between them. The germline V gene encodes CDR1 LGHNA and CDR2 YSLEER. The CDR3 spells CASSQVSTSRAPKGTDTQYF. The CDR3 coding sequence is TGCGCCAGCAGCCAAGTGTCGACCTCCAGGGCCCCTAAAGGCACAGATACGCAGTATTTT.

This sequence joins TRBV10-3 and TRBJ2-7; 9 nucleotides agree with TRBD1. CDR3 length: 15 amino acids. Germline assignment: CDR1 ENHRY and CDR2 SYGVKD. With V trimmed by 7 bases and J by 4 bases, 11 bases remained unmatched. The CDR3 region is CAITSDRGGIYEQYF. For the CDR3, the DNA is TGTGCCATCACTTCAGACAGGGGGGGAATTTACGAGCAGTACTTC.

At least ten counts were recorded for this clonotype. The V call is TRBV7-2, the J call TRBJ2-5; 7 bases map to TRBD1. Germline CDR1 SGHTA, CDR2 FQGNSA. V lost 4 bases and J lost 4; bases outside the gene matches: 6. This CDR3 has 14 residues. CDR3 protein: CASSSQGMPETQYF. Here the CDR3 DNA reads TGTGCCAGCAGCTCACAGGGGATGCCAGAGACCCAGTACTTC.

This clonotype was counted many times. The rearrangement joins TRBV7-6 to TRBJ2-3; 8 bases map to TRBD1. V trimming: 7 bases; J trimming: 4 bases; junction bases outside the gene matches: 7. The CDR3 covers 14 residues. The germline gives CDR1 SGHVS, CDR2 FNYEAQ. As DNA, the CDR3 is TGTGCCAGCACCTTTGGACAGGGCCCAGATACGCAGTATTTT. Translation gives CASTFGQGPDTQYF.

The chain has TRBV4-2 and TRBJ2-7; D gene ambiguous. The CDR3 sequence is 12 residues long. Germline V gives CDR1 LGHNA, CDR2 YNFKEQ. V lost 0 bases and J 5 bases, leaving 5 bases between the germline ends. CDR3 loop: CASSQERNEQYF. CDR3 in DNA: TGTGCCAGCAGCCAAGAGAGGAACGAGCAGTACTTC.

This clonotype appeared a few times. The J gene is TRBJ2-5, the V gene TRBV15; 12 bases line up with TRBD1. Germline CDR1 LNHNV, CDR2 YYDKDF (reference sequence). Germline trimming cut 8 bases from V and 5 bases from J; bases unmatched to any gene: 15. The CDR3 runs 17 residues. The CDR3 DNA follows: TGTGCCACCTCGCCCCCCCCCGGGACAGGGGGCAGCGAGACCCAGTACTTC. Translated: CATSPPPGTGGSETQYF.

J is TRBJ2-7 and V is TRBV2; maybe TRBD2 (6 bases). The V end was cut by 8 bases, the J end by 2 bases, with 13 bases between. Germline V lookup: CDR1 SNHLY, CDR2 FYNNEI. The CDR3 totals 13 residues. The chain's CDR3 is CASGGILTYEQYF. The CDR3 region has the DNA TGTGCCAGCGGAGGGATCCTAACCTACGAGCAGTACTTC.

This chain uses TRBV7-9 with TRBJ1-1; D might be TRBD1 (5 bases). The CDR3 runs 14 residues. Trimming pared 5 bases from V and 9 bases from J, leaving 19 bases between. Germline CDR1 and CDR2: SEHNR and FQNEAQ (reference sequence). CDR3: CASSQHATASKAFF. The CDR3, as DNA: TGTGCCAGCAGCCAACACGCGACAGCGAGCAAAGCTTTCTTT.

This chain joins TRBV7-2 and TRBJ2-1, with 8 nucleotides matching TRBD2. The V and J ends lost 5 bases and 4 bases, in that order; junction bases with no gene match: 7. The CDR3 runs to 15 residues. Germline V CDR1 and CDR2: SGHTA, FQGNSA. The CDR3 nucleotides read TGTGCCAGCAGCGAACCGGGAGGGGGTTACAATGAGCAGTTCTTC. This translates into CASSEPGGGYNEQFF.

The chain recombines TRBV5-4 with TRBJ2-3; D could derive from TRBD1 or TRBD2 (5 bases each). The germline V and J ends were trimmed by 7 bases and 2 bases, with 26 bases remaining between them. Germline V gene sequence: CDR1 SGHNT, CDR2 YYREEE (reference sequence). The CDR3 contains 18 residues. The chain's CDR3 is CASRLDSGLGADTDTQYF. The CDR3 region has the DNA TGTGCCAGCCGCCTCGACTCCGGGCTCGGGGCAGACACAGATACGCAGTATTTT.

The V and J genes are TRBV4-2 and TRBJ1-2; D unresolved. CDR1 LGHNA and CDR2 YNFKEQ come from the germline V gene. The V and J ends lost 4 bases and 3 bases respectively, with 18 bases between them. CDR3 length: 16 residues. The CDR3 nucleotides read TGTGCCAGCAGCCCAGGAACCCGTGATACGGACTATGGCTACACCTTC. Translating gives CASSPGTRDTDYGYTF.

This clonotype was seen ten or more times. The rearrangement uses TRBV7-2 and TRBJ1-6; D is unresolved. From germline, CDR1 is SGHTA and CDR2 FQGNSA. The CDR3 totals 13 residues. V lost 0 bases, J lost 11 bases, and 8 bases lay in between. The CDR3 sequence: CASSLAFRAPLHF. CDR3 DNA: TGTGCCAGCAGCTTAGCGTTCCGGGCACCCCTCCACTTT.

The CDR3 coding sequence is TGTGCCAGCAGCTCATGGACAGGGGGAAAAAACAATGAGCAGTTCTTC. It specifies CASSSWTGGKNNEQFF. This rearrangement joins TRBV7-9 to TRBJ2-1; TRBD1 agrees at 10 bases. V shed 4 bases, J shed 5 bases, and the junction held 8 bases outside the gene matches. CDR1 is SEHNR, CDR2 FQNEAQ, per germline (reference sequence). This CDR3 is built from 16 residues.

This clonotype was seen more than once but under ten times. V and J are TRBV20-1 and TRBJ1-6; 7 bases agree with TRBD1. V gave up 2 bases and J gave up 3 bases; unmatched junction bases: 7. From germline, CDR1 is DFQATT and CDR2 SNEGSKA (reference sequence). The CDR3 is 16 residues long. CDR3 protein: CSARTTGTVYNSPLHF. CDR3 bases: TGCAGTGCTAGAACCACCGGGACAGTCTATAATTCACCCCTCCACTTT.

The chain has TRBV18 and TRBJ2-2; 13 bases align to TRBD2. The CDR3 sequence is 16 residues long. Germline V lookup: CDR1 KGHSH, CDR2 LQKENI. V lost 3 bases, J lost 4 bases, and 2 bases stayed unmatched. The chain's CDR3 is CASSPGLAGPTGELFF. CDR3 DNA sequence: TGTGCCAGCTCACCGGGACTAGCGGGACCCACCGGGGAGCTGTTTTTT.

The chain joins TRBV28 to TRBJ1-1; the match to TRBD1 covers 7 bases. The V gene end was trimmed by 5 bases and the J gene end by 11 bases; junction bases not matched to a gene: 20. In germline, CDR1 is MDHEN, CDR2 SYDVKM. The CDR3 extends over 16 amino acids. In DNA form, the CDR3 reads TGTGCCAGCAGTCCATGGACAGGCCGAACGAACAATGAGGCTTTCTTT. Translation gives CASSPWTGRTNNEAFF.

The gene calls are TRBV20-1 and TRBJ2-1; TRBD2 matches at 8 bases. Germline values: CDR1 DFQATT, CDR2 SNEGSKA (reference sequence). This CDR3 comprises 14 residues. Germline trimming cut 6 bases from V and 8 bases from J; bases unmatched to any gene: 12. CDR3 residues: CSASPGLGLDEQFF. CDR3 in DNA: TGCAGTGCGTCCCCGGGACTAGGTTTAGATGAGCAGTTCTTC.

This clonotype has just a few counts. This rearrangement joins TRBV7-8 to TRBJ2-3; 8 nucleotides match TRBD2. Germline-derived CDR1 and CDR2 are SGHVS and FQNEAQ. CDR3 length equals 16 residues. V dropped 5 bases and J dropped 0; count of bases not matched to a gene: 7. DNA of the CDR3: TGTGCCAGCAGCCCATTAGCGGGGACTAGCACAGATACGCAGTATTTT. As protein: CASSPLAGTSTDTQYF.

This clonotype was detected only once. The CDR3 nucleotides are TGTGCCAGCAGCCCCTCTAGCCCCGCTAATGAGCAGTTCTTC. Translation gives CASSPSSPANEQFF. The V gene is TRBV7-4, the J gene TRBJ2-1; D perhaps matches TRBD2 (5 bases). The V end was cut by 5 bases, the J end by 7 bases, with 15 bases between. The CDR3 is 14 residues long. Germline V gives CDR1 SGHVT, CDR2 SQSDAQ.

The V and J genes are TRBV20-1 and TRBJ1-3; D gene uncertain. The CDR3 is 14 residues long. With 3 bases removed from V and 1 base from J, the gap between germline ends came to 10 bases. The germline CDR1 and CDR2 sequences are DFQATT and SNEGSKA (reference sequence). The chain's CDR3 is CSASPFSSGNTIYF. The CDR3 region has the DNA TGCAGTGCTAGCCCTTTTAGTTCTGGAAACACCATATATTTT.

With regard to this clonotype: Possible read error: a much larger clone is one base away. The rearrangement links TRBV7-2 to TRBJ1-1; D ambiguous. This CDR3 region has 13 residues. Germline-derived CDR1 and CDR2 are SGHTA and FQGNSA. Trimming left V 3 bases short and J 1 base short, with 6 bases between. In DNA form, the CDR3 reads TGTGCCAGCAGCTTTGTCTGGAACACTGAAGCTTTCTTT. Translated: CASSFVWNTEAFF.

This clonotype was detected many times. The genes are TRBV7-2 and TRBJ2-1; 7 bases line up with TRBD2. With 5 bases clipped from V and 4 bases from J, the junction kept 8 bases outside the gene matches. Looked up from germline, CDR1 is SGHTA and CDR2 is FQGNSA. The CDR3 loop spans 15 amino acids. DNA for the CDR3: TGTGCCAGCAGCGCTTACCCGGGAGGATACAATGAGCAGTTCTTC. It specifies CASSAYPGGYNEQFF.

The J gene is TRBJ1-1, the V gene TRBV28; no reliable D call. Trimming left V 6 bases short and J 1 base short, with 12 bases between. The CDR3 has 14 amino acids. Per germline, CDR1 MDHEN and CDR2 SYDVKM. CDR3 residues: CASRTTSGNTEAFF. The CDR3 region has the DNA TGTGCCAGCAGGACGACCTCGGGGAACACTGAAGCTTTCTTT.

This chain connects TRBV6-2 or TRBV6-3 to TRBJ2-1; maybe TRBD1 (6 bases). This CDR3 has 11 amino acids. Deletions cut 7 bases from V and 9 bases from J, with 10 bases between. Germline CDR1 MNHEY, CDR2 SVGEGT. CDR3 protein: CASNRVGEQFF. DNA of the CDR3: TGTGCCAGCAACAGGGTCGGTGAGCAGTTCTTC.

The chain uses TRBV7-9 and TRBJ2-7; D may correspond to TRBD1 or TRBD2 (5 bases each). The germline V and J ends were trimmed by 4 bases and 3 bases, with 13 bases remaining between them. The CDR3 contains 14 residues. CDR1 is SEHNR and CDR2 is FQNEAQ in the germline V gene (reference sequence). The CDR3 nucleotides are TGTGCCAGCAGCTCCGAGACGGGACGCTACGAGCAGTACTTC. Its protein product is CASSSETGRYEQYF.